This T cell receptor beta chain was sequenced for a study of T cell responses to AZD1222 COVID-19 vaccine. The assay was immunoSEQ multiplex PCR, and TCRdb's table has in-frame clones only and misses some. The table has 75,000 to 100,000 clones, approximately 87% seen once. Trimming shortened V by 1 base and J by 0 bases, and 10 bases separated the two germline ends. The CDR3 runs 16 residues. Germline loops: CDR1 MGHRA, CDR2 YSYEKL. The sequence came from an adult in good health. The sample here was peripheral blood, taken on day 0 of AZD1222 vaccination. The chain couples TRBV4-1 to TRBJ1-3; tentatively, D is TRBD1 (5 bases). The CDR3 DNA sequence: TGCGCCAGCAGCCAAGGACAGATAACCTCTGGAAACACCATATATTTT. The encoded protein is CASSQGQITSGNTIYF.